The 9 T cell receptor beta chains below come from one sample, sequenced in a study of tumor and adjacent non-tumor tissue in lung cancer (dated by TCRdb to 2016 to 2019). Bulk unsorted tissue served as the source for RNA extraction, and RNA quality was assessed using a NanoDrop ND-1000 and an Agilent 2100. Receptor libraries were prepared by multiplex PCR. TCRdb shows the sequencer as Illumina HiSeq 2500. TCRbeta libraries were constructed through three rounds of nested PCR with primers (Table S4) according to protocols modified from ARM-PCR. TCRdb reprocessing: public reads trimmed at Q25 with fastp, clones called with MiXCR, in-frame beta chains kept. All rows with the same CDR3 protein become a single entry with the most common DNA and genes. The sample data list 95,000 to 150,000 distinct CDR3 sequences, and 66% of these were observed just once. The ten largest clones capture roughly 13% of the sample.

The sequencing sample was made of lung tumor tissue. The receptors derive from a man aged 25-45 years with non-small cell lung cancer.

Comment on this clonotype: A clone one base away is much larger, so this may be a read error. This chain links TRBV5-5 with TRBJ2-1, with a tentative D call TRBD2 (5 bases). There are 13 residues in the CDR3. Germline lookup yields CDR1 SGHKS and CDR2 YYEKEE (reference sequence). DNA of the CDR3: TGTGCCAGCAGCTTGGAGAGGGAAAGGGAGCAGTGCTTC. It is translated as CASSLEREREQCF.

Note on this clonotype: A much larger clone lies one base from this, so it may be a read error. The chain uses TRBV5-6 and TRBJ2-6, with D unclear. The germline CDR1 and CDR2 sequences are SGHDT and YYEEEE. The CDR3 consists of 20 residues. The CDR3 spells CASSLRWNSDLLSGVNVLTF. CDR3 nucleotide sequence: TGTGCCAGCAGCTTGAGGTGGAACAGTGACTTATTATCTGGGGTCAACGTCCTGACTTTC.

In this sample, this clonotype turned up once. CDR3 residues: CSARSIERPLYEQYF. The CDR3 DNA is TGCAGTGCTAGATCAATCGAGCGACCCCTCTACGAGCAGTACTTC. The genes are TRBV20-1 and TRBJ2-7; D unclear. The CDR3 has 15 amino acids. Trimming removed 2 bases at V and 3 bases at J, with 17 bases between. Germline V gene lookup returns CDR1 DFQATT and CDR2 SNEGSKA (reference sequence).

About this clonotype itself: A junction boundary mismatches the germline segment, possibly from a read error. The genes are TRBV12-3 or TRBV12-4 and TRBJ1-2; 9 nucleotides align to TRBD1. The CDR3 covers 15 residues. The CDR3 DNA sequence: TGTCCCAGCAGTTTTTACGGGACAGGGACCTATGGCTACACCTTC. This translates into CPSSFYGTGTYGYTF.

This clonotype has at least ten counts. For the CDR3, the DNA is TGTGCCATCAGTGAAGGACAAGGGAACTATGGCTACACCTTC. Encoded protein: CAISEGQGNYGYTF. This chain joins TRBV10-3 and TRBJ1-2; D might be TRBD1 (5 bases). The CDR3 length is 14 residues. The V and J ends lost 3 bases and 2 bases respectively, with 10 bases between them. Germline assignment: CDR1 ENHRY and CDR2 SYGVKD.

This clonotype has only one observation. The CDR3 end shows no conserved phenylalanine or tryptophan, and so a read error is likely. The V call is TRBV11-2, the J call TRBJ2-1; possibly TRBD2 for D (6 bases). Germline values: CDR1 SGHAT, CDR2 FQNNGV. The CDR3 contains 15 residues. V lost 1 base, J lost 0 bases, and 7 bases lay in between. CDR3 DNA sequence: TGTGCCAGCAGCTTAGGCGGGGTCTCCTACAATGAGCAGTTCCTC. As protein: CASSLGGVSYNEQFL.

This CDR3 reads CARTPGRLNTEAFF. The DNA of the CDR3 is TGTGCCAGGACCCCTGGACGGTTGAACACTGAAGCTTTCTTT. The genes are TRBV6-2 or TRBV6-3 and TRBJ1-1, with D unclear. The CDR3 totals 14 residues. Germline CDR1 MNHEY, CDR2 SVGEGT. V shed 9 bases and J shed 0 bases, with 14 bases lying between them.

Note on this clonotype: A junction boundary mismatches the germline segment, possibly from a read error. The J gene is TRBJ1-5, the V gene TRBV20-1, with D tentatively TRBD1 (5 bases). Germline V gene data show CDR1 as DFQATT and CDR2 as SNEGSKA (reference sequence). This CDR3 has 14 residues. CDR3 nucleotide sequence: TGCGGTGCTAGAGCCGGGGCCAGATATCAGCCCCAGCATTTT. This gives the protein CGARAGARYQPQHF.

As concerns this clonotype: A clone one base away is much larger, so this may be a read error. This sequence joins TRBV6-2 or TRBV6-3 and TRBJ2-5, with D perhaps being TRBD1 or TRBD2 (5 bases each). CDR1 and CDR2 (germline): MNHEY, SVGEGT. The CDR3 spans 16 residues. The CDR3 DNA follows: TGTGTCAGCAGCCCCCATACGGGGACCACCCAAGAGACCCAGTACTTC. It specifies CVSSPHTGTTQETQYF.